Below, 26 T cell receptor beta chains from the same sample are listed, as sequenced in a study of graft-versus-host responses after intestinal transplantation. Profiling relied on immunoSEQ multiplex PCR, and the TCRdb table lists in-frame clones only, not all of them. The sample has over 45,000 clones, roughly nine tenths seen once. Antigen specificity for these receptors is unknown. The sequenced sample was unstimulated CD4+ T cells sorted from spleen or lymph node cells, obtained before transplant. The source of these receptors is a human donor who was the organ donor for an intestinal transplant.

V usage is TRBV28 and J usage is TRBJ1-5; TRBD1 is a possible D gene (5 bases). Germline V gene data show CDR1 as MDHEN and CDR2 as SYDVKM. Trimming took 5 bases from V and 4 from J, leaving 18 bases between them. This CDR3 has 16 amino acids. CDR3 DNA: TGTGCCAGCAGTCCGCTAATTAGGACAATGAATCAGCCCCAGCATTTT. Translation gives CASSPLIRTMNQPQHF.

This chain connects TRBV11-2 to TRBJ2-1; maybe TRBD2 (6 bases). Germline values: CDR1 SGHAT, CDR2 FQNNGV. The CDR3 totals 16 residues. Trimming removed 1 base from V and 5 bases from J, with 15 bases in between. The CDR3 is CASSLGDSPGNNEQFF. CDR3 DNA: TGTGCCAGCAGCTTAGGGGACTCACCCGGAAACAATGAGCAGTTCTTC.

V and J are TRBV15 and TRBJ2-1, with 8 bases identical to TRBD1. This CDR3 is built from 16 residues. V gave up 9 bases and J gave up 0 bases; unmatched junction bases: 10. Germline V gene data show CDR1 as LNHNV and CDR2 as YYDKDF (reference sequence). In DNA form, the CDR3 reads TGTGCCACTTCAGGGGGCCGGGAAAGCTCCTACAATGAGCAGTTCTTC. Translating gives CATSGGRESSYNEQFF.

With regard to this clone: This sample also contains other DNA sequences that code for the same CDR3. This chain links TRBV11-2 with TRBJ2-7; possibly TRBD2 for D (6 bases). Per the germline V gene, CDR1 is SGHAT and CDR2 is FQNNGV. The germline V and J ends were trimmed by 1 base and 3 bases, with 10 bases remaining between them. This CDR3 has 14 residues. In nucleotides, the CDR3 is TGTGCCAGCAGCTTAGGCGGGACGGACTACGAGCAGTACTTC. Amino acid sequence: CASSLGGTDYEQYF.

The chain has TRBV6-5 and TRBJ2-7; TRBD2 matches 7 bases. The junction had 8 bases not matched to a gene; V was cut back by 6 bases and J by 3 bases. Germline CDR1 MNHEY, CDR2 SVGAGI. The CDR3 is made up of 14 amino acids. The CDR3 here is CASRYRIAGYEQYF. CDR3 nucleotides: TGTGCCAGCAGGTATAGGATAGCGGGCTACGAGCAGTACTTC.

The genes are TRBV11-2 and TRBJ1-3; 10 bases line up with TRBD1. The CDR3 loop spans 16 amino acids. J lost 2 bases, V lost 5 bases, and 6 bases had no gene match. CDR1 SGHAT and CDR2 FQNNGV come from the germline V gene. The CDR3 DNA reads as TGTGCCAGCAGCGCAACGGGACAGGGGACTGGAAACACCATATATTTT. Its translation: CASSATGQGTGNTIYF. The whole variable domain, remainder taken from reference TRBV11-2 and TRBJ1-3, is EAGVAQSPRYKIIEKRQSVAFWCNPISGHATLYWYQQILGQGPKLLIQFQNNGVVDDSQLPKDRFSAERLKGVDSTLKIQPAKLEDSAVYLCASSATGQGTGNTIYFGEGSWLTVV.

The chain has TRBV5-1 and TRBJ2-2; possibly TRBD2 for D (6 bases). From germline, CDR1 is SGHRS and CDR2 YFSETQ. This CDR3 comprises 16 residues. Trimming pared 1 base from V and 3 bases from J, leaving 13 bases between. CDR3 in DNA: TGCGCCAGCAGCTTGAACGGGGGAGAAGACACCGGGGAGCTGTTTTTT. Translated, it gives CASSLNGGEDTGELFF.

The chain employs TRBV20-1 and TRBJ1-1; D unclear. The CDR3 consists of 11 residues. V lost 3 bases and J lost 11, with 13 bases in between. From germline, CDR1 is DFQATT and CDR2 SNEGSKA (reference sequence). The CDR3 loop reads CSAREGVWAFF. CDR3 sequence (DNA): TGCAGTGCTAGGGAGGGAGTGTGGGCTTTCTTT.

This chain uses TRBV16 with TRBJ2-2, with a possible D match to TRBD1 (5 bases). The germline CDR1 and CDR2 sequences are KGHSY and FQNENV. The ends were cut back, 3 bases at V and 3 bases at J, with 11 bases in the middle. There are 15 residues in the CDR3. This CDR3 reads CASSHRRADTGELFF. CDR3 bases: TGTGCCAGCAGCCATCGCAGGGCGGACACCGGGGAGCTGTTTTTT.

In DNA form, the CDR3 reads TGTGCCAGCTGGGCAGGGGACACTGAAGCTTTCTTT. The encoded protein is CASWAGDTEAFF. This chain uses TRBV28 with TRBJ1-1; D perhaps matches TRBD1 (6 bases). CDR3 length: 12 amino acids. The germline gives CDR1 MDHEN, CDR2 SYDVKM. V was cut by 8 bases and J by 3 bases, with 10 bases left in between. Variable domain in full (rest from reference TRBV28 and TRBJ1-1): DVKVTQSSRYLVKRTGEKVFLECVQDMDHENMFWYRQDPGLGLRLIYFSYDVKMKEKGDIPEGYSVSREKKERFSLILESASTNQTSMYLCASWAGDTEAFFGQGTRLTVV.

The chain has TRBV21-1 and TRBJ2-3; the table assigns TRBD2, which was not confirmed against the DNA. TRBV21-1 is tagged as a pseudogene. The CDR3 consists of 15 residues. CDR3 DNA: TGTGCCAGCAATACCTTAGCGGGCCACACAGATACGCAGTATTTT. Its translation is CASNTLAGHTDTQYF.

The rearrangement uses TRBV7-2 and TRBJ2-3, with 8 bases that match TRBD2. V shed 2 bases and J 5 bases; nucleotides not matched to a gene: 6. Germline lookup yields CDR1 SGHTA and CDR2 FQGNSA. This CDR3 is 15 amino acids long. The DNA of the CDR3 is TGTGCCAGCAGCTTACGAGCGGGAGTCCTAGATACGCAGTATTTT. It codes for CASSLRAGVLDTQYF. The full variable domain, rest sourced from reference TRBV7-2 and TRBJ2-3, is GAGVSQSPSNKVTEKGKDVELRCDPISGHTALYWYRQSLGQGLEFLIYFQGNSAPDKSGLPSDRFSAERTGGSVSTLTIQRTQQEDSAVYLCASSLRAGVLDTQYFGPGTRLTVL.

The chain uses TRBV5-4 and TRBJ2-7; TRBD2 might be the D (6 bases). Germline V CDR1 and CDR2: SGHNT, YYREEE (reference sequence). Trimming left V 2 bases short and J 2 bases short, with 14 bases between. The CDR3 runs 15 residues. The CDR3 bases are TGTGCCAGCAGCTTAGGGACTTCGACCGCCTACGAGCAGTACTTC. Protein: CASSLGTSTAYEQYF.

The genes are TRBV7-3 and TRBJ1-1, with 12 nucleotides matching TRBD1. Per the germline V gene, CDR1 is SGHTA and CDR2 is FQGTGA. The CDR3 has 16 residues. The trim removed 1 base at V and 8 bases at J, leaving 8 bases unmatched. The CDR3 reads CASSLRGTGGPSEAFF. As DNA, the CDR3 is TGTGCCAGCAGCTTAAGAGGGACAGGGGGCCCTTCCGAAGCTTTCTTT.

The chain combines TRBV15 with TRBJ2-4; maybe TRBD2 (6 bases). The CDR3 is made up of 15 amino acids. V lost 7 bases, J lost 0 bases, and 13 bases lay in between. Germline V gives CDR1 LNHNV, CDR2 YYDKDF (reference sequence). CDR3 nucleotide sequence: TGTGCCACCACTGGGGACTTAGTAGCCAAAAACATTCAGTACTTC. Translation gives CATTGDLVAKNIQYF.

This clone was detected once. The chain links TRBV27 to TRBJ1-6; tentative D call: TRBD1 (5 bases). Trimming left V 2 bases short and J 10 bases short, with 12 bases between. CDR3 length: 14 residues. Germline V gene sequence: CDR1 MNHEY, CDR2 SMNVEV (reference sequence). The chain's CDR3 is CASSLIGGASPLHF. CDR3 bases: TGTGCCAGCAGTTTAATCGGCGGGGCCTCACCCCTCCACTTT.

The chain recombines TRBV9 with TRBJ2-5; 11 bases fit TRBD2. V shed 3 bases, J shed 6 bases, and the junction held 10 bases outside the gene matches. Germline V gene lookup returns CDR1 SGDLS and CDR2 YYNGEE. The CDR3 is made up of 16 amino acids. The CDR3 is CASSGLAGPATQTQYF. CDR3 nucleotide sequence: TGTGCCAGCAGCGGACTAGCGGGACCCGCGACGCAGACCCAGTACTTC. Combining the CDR3 with reference TRBV9 and TRBJ2-5 gives the whole variable domain DSGVTQTPKHLITATGQRVTLRCSPRSGDLSVYWYQQSLDQGLQFLIQYYNGEERAKGNILERFSAQQFPDLHSELNLSSLELGDSALYFCASSGLAGPATQTQYFGPGTRLLVL.

This chain's CDR3 is CASSSNRVWWEQFF. CDR3 nucleotide sequence: TGTGCCAGCAGCTCAAACAGGGTTTGGTGGGAGCAGTTCTTC. The rearrangement uses TRBV11-2 and TRBJ2-1, with D possibly matching TRBD1 (6 bases). V was pared by 4 bases and J by 10 bases, with 17 bases between. This CDR3 comprises 14 residues. The germline gives CDR1 SGHAT, CDR2 FQNNGV. Looking up the rest from reference TRBV11-2 and TRBJ2-1 gives the full variable domain: EAGVAQSPRYKIIEKRQSVAFWCNPISGHATLYWYQQILGQGPKLLIQFQNNGVVDDSQLPKDRFSAERLKGVDSTLKIQPAKLEDSAVYLCASSSNRVWWEQFFGPGTRLTVL.

The chain has TRBV5-8 and TRBJ2-1, with TRBD1 matching over 7 bases. With 3 bases clipped from V and 3 bases from J, the junction kept 6 bases outside the gene matches. CDR3 length equals 15 residues. Germline loops: CDR1 SGHTS, CDR2 YDEGEE. The CDR3 sequence is CASSWRQGYYNEQFF. Here the CDR3 DNA reads TGTGCCAGCAGCTGGAGACAGGGCTACTACAATGAGCAGTTCTTC.

This clone has a handful of counts. The same CDR3 can be traced to other DNA sequences in this sample. This rearrangement joins TRBV18 to TRBJ1-1, with D tentatively TRBD1 (6 bases). This CDR3 is built from 14 residues. Germline lookup yields CDR1 KGHSH and CDR2 LQKENI. V was pared by 3 bases and J by 1 base, with 9 bases between. Here the CDR3 reads CASSPTTGNTEAFF. CDR3 in DNA: TGTGCCAGCTCACCTACGACAGGGAACACTGAAGCTTTCTTT.

CDR3 in amino acids: CASSPYVVSGSRYEQYF. CDR3 bases: TGTGCCAGCAGCCCCTATGTTGTCAGCGGGAGCCGTTACGAGCAGTACTTC. The chain links TRBV5-5 to TRBJ2-7, with 8 bases fitting TRBD2. The CDR3 consists of 17 residues. Germline V gives CDR1 SGHKS, CDR2 YYEKEE (reference sequence). The ends lost 4 bases at V and 4 bases at J; junction bases unmatched: 16.

The chain recombines TRBV4-2 with TRBJ1-1, with a weak D call TRBD1 (5 bases). The CDR3 consists of 16 residues. V lost 3 bases and J lost 3, with 17 bases in between. CDR1 is LGHNA, CDR2 YNFKEQ, per germline. The DNA of the CDR3 is TGTGCCAGCAGCCAGGAGAATCCGGGGACTTACACTGAAGCTTTCTTT. The encoded protein is CASSQENPGTYTEAFF.

V is TRBV5-6 and J is TRBJ2-2; the match to TRBD1 covers 7 bases. Looked up from germline, CDR1 is SGHDT and CDR2 is YYEEEE. CDR3 length: 17 residues. The V and J ends lost 0 bases and 1 base, in that order; junction bases with no gene match: 6. Written as DNA, the CDR3 is TGTGCCAGCAGCTTGGTTTTCGGGACAGTGAACACCGGGGAGCTGTTTTTT. Protein sequence: CASSLVFGTVNTGELFF.

CDR3 nucleotides: TGTGCCAGCAGCACTCCATCCGGACAGCAGAGCTCCTACGAGCAGTACTTC. As protein: CASSTPSGQQSSYEQYF. The chain joins TRBV21-1 to TRBJ2-7; the table's TRBD1 call for D was not verified on the DNA. TRBV21-1 constitutes a pseudogene. CDR3 length equals 17 residues.

The rearrangement links TRBV21-1 to TRBJ1-1. TRBV21-1 has pseudogene status. The CDR3 sequence is 18 residues long. DNA for the CDR3: TGTGCCAGCAGCTTAAAATCGCGGCTGAGGGGGGGGAACACTGAAGCTTTCTTT. As protein: CASSLKSRLRGGNTEAFF.

The V call is TRBV7-6, the J call TRBJ1-2; D ambiguous. The CDR3 loop spans 14 amino acids. Germline V lookup: CDR1 SGHVS, CDR2 FNYEAQ. The germline V and J ends were trimmed by 8 bases and 4 bases, with 17 bases remaining between them. CDR3 nucleotides: TGTGCCAGCTGCATCTCGGCGGCAGTCTATGGCTACACCTTC. It translates to CASCISAAVYGYTF.